This TCR beta chain was found in a study of shared clonotypes between healthy human individuals. Repertoires were generated with immunoSEQ multiplex PCR, while TCRdb's copy carries only in-frame clones and drops some. The sample has a few million clones, around nine tenths seen once. CDR3 length: 14 amino acids. Germline lookup yields CDR1 MNHNY and CDR2 SVGAGI (reference sequence). Trimming pared 0 bases from V and 7 bases from J, leaving 12 bases between. The chain employs TRBV6-6 and TRBJ1-2; D gene uncertain. Material: naive CD4+ T cells sorted from blood. Subset defined: CD45RA+ positively selected. This clonotype originated in a man between 18 and 35 years old in good health. Here the CDR3 reads CASSYSKTFRGYTF. The CDR3, as DNA: TGTGCCAGCAGTTACTCGAAGACCTTCCGTGGCTACACCTTC.